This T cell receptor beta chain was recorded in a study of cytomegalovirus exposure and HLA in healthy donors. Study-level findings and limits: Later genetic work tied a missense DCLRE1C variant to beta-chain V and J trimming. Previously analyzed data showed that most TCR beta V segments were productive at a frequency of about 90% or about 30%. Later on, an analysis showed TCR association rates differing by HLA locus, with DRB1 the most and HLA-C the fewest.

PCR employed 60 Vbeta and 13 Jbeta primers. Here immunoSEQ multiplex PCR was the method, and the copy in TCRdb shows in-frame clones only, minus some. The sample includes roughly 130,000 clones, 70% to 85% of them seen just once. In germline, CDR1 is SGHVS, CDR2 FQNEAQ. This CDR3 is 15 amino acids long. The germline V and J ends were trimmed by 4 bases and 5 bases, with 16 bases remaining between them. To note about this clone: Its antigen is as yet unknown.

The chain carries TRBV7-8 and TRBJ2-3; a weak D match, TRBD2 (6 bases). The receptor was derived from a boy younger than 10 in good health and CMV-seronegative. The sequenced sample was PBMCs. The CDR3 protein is CASSSAGSNRDTQYF. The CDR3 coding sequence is TGTGCCAGCAGCTCCGCGGGGAGTAATCGAGATACGCAGTATTTT.